Below are 30 T cell receptor beta chains sequenced from a single sample in a study of identical twins. TCRdb processed the 5' RACE reads anew with MiXCR; each CDR3 protein has one entry. This table holds about 520,000 distinct CDR3 sequences, approximately 22% found once. The sample also formed part of further work on T cells expressing NK-cell markers.

Material: CD4+ T cells sorted from blood. The receptor source for this set is a woman under 30 in good health.

The V and J genes are TRBV5-5 and TRBJ2-3; 7 nucleotides align to TRBD2. The germline CDR1 and CDR2 sequences are SGHKS and YYEKEE (reference sequence). The CDR3 spans 15 residues. Trimming took 4 bases from V and 3 from J; bases not matched to a gene: 8. The CDR3 loop is CASSGSGIWTDTQYF. CDR3 DNA: TGTGCCAGCAGCGGCAGCGGGATATGGACAGATACGCAGTATTTT.

This chain connects TRBV6-5 to TRBJ2-3, with D possibly matching TRBD2 (7 bases). The CDR3 extends over 15 amino acids. Trimming removed 2 bases from V and 6 bases from J, with 15 bases in between. The germline V gene has CDR1 MNHEY and CDR2 SVGAGI. The CDR3 protein is CASSYKLRGADTQYF. The CDR3 DNA reads as TGTGCCAGCAGTTACAAGTTACGGGGGGCGGATACGCAGTATTTT.

There are a few counts of this clonotype. CDR3 in amino acids: CSVDAGQPTGELFF. The CDR3 region has the DNA TGCAGCGTTGATGCAGGGCAACCTACCGGGGAGCTGTTTTTT. This chain links TRBV29-1 with TRBJ2-2; D is perhaps TRBD1 (5 bases). V was cut by 3 bases and J by 5 bases, with 13 bases left in between. Germline V CDR1 and CDR2: SQVTM, ANQGSEA. The CDR3 runs 14 residues.

This clonotype was counted many times. This chain uses TRBV7-9 with TRBJ2-1, with D possibly TRBD2 on 6 matching bases. Trimming cost V 8 bases and J 10 bases, with 12 bases left between them. The CDR3 is made up of 11 amino acids. CDR1 SEHNR and CDR2 FQNEAQ come from the germline V gene (reference sequence). In nucleotides, the CDR3 is TGTGCCAGCGGAGGGTCGGGCGAGCAGTTCTTC. Its protein product is CASGGSGEQFF.

V is TRBV9 and J is TRBJ2-3; 9 positions match TRBD1. CDR1 is SGDLS and CDR2 is YYNGEE in the germline V gene. The CDR3 has 15 residues. With 0 bases clipped from V and 9 bases from J, the junction kept 8 bases outside the gene matches. For the CDR3, the DNA is TGTGCCAGCAGCGTAGCTGGGACAGGGAAGGGGACGCAGTATTTT. Translating it yields CASSVAGTGKGTQYF.

This clonotype turned up a few times. The chain links TRBV3-1 to TRBJ2-1; D unclear. This CDR3 comprises 12 residues. Trimming stripped 2 bases from V and 10 bases from J, with 9 bases between. Germline lookup yields CDR1 LGHDT and CDR2 YNNKEL (reference sequence). In nucleotides, the CDR3 is TGTGCCAGCAGCCAACTAGGAAGAGAGCAGTTCTTC. This translates into CASSQLGREQFF.

The chain is built from TRBV7-2 and TRBJ1-6, with unresolved D. From germline, CDR1 is SGHTA and CDR2 FQGNSA. The CDR3 contains 15 residues. V lost 4 bases and J 7 bases, leaving 14 bases between the germline ends. The CDR3 loop reads CASSSSGVTNSPLHF. CDR3 nucleotides: TGTGCCAGCAGCTCTTCTGGGGTTACCAATTCACCCCTCCACTTT.

This chain uses TRBV15 with TRBJ1-1; possibly TRBD1 for D (5 bases). The germline V gene encodes CDR1 LNHNV and CDR2 YYDKDF (reference sequence). The CDR3 is made up of 14 amino acids. The V and J ends lost 5 bases and 3 bases respectively, with 13 bases between them. CDR3 bases: TGTGCCACCAGCGATAGGACAATTTACACTGAAGCTTTCTTT. This gives the protein CATSDRTIYTEAFF. The whole variable domain, remainder taken from reference TRBV15 and TRBJ1-1, is DAMVIQNPRYQVTQFGKPVTLSCSQTLNHNVMYWYQQKSSQAPKLLFHYYDKDFNNEADTPDNFQSRRPNTSFCFLDIRSPGLGDTAMYLCATSDRTIYTEAFFGQGTRLTVV.

This clonotype has at least ten counts. The chain joins TRBV5-1 to TRBJ1-1; the match to TRBD1 covers 9 bases. Trimming at V came to 4 bases and at J to 3 bases, leaving 7 bases not matched to a gene. Germline values: CDR1 SGHRS, CDR2 YFSETQ. The CDR3 runs to 15 residues. CDR3 amino acids: CASSRRTGVDTEAFF. The CDR3 nucleotides are TGCGCCAGCAGCAGACGGACAGGGGTGGACACTGAAGCTTTCTTT. Combining the CDR3 with reference TRBV5-1 and TRBJ1-1 gives the whole variable domain KAGVTQTPRYLIKTRGQQVTLSCSPISGHRSVSWYQQTPGQGLQFLFEYFSETQRNKGNFPGRFSGRQFSNSRSEMNVSTLELGDSALYLCASSRRTGVDTEAFFGQGTRLTVV.

The chain couples TRBV6-5 to TRBJ1-1; no firm D call. The CDR3 runs 14 residues. With 2 bases removed from V and 3 bases from J, the gap between germline ends came to 10 bases. CDR1 is MNHEY, CDR2 SVGAGI, per germline. The CDR3 spells CASSYGYLDTEAFF. The DNA of the CDR3 is TGTGCCAGCAGTTACGGGTACCTAGACACTGAAGCTTTCTTT.

The chain couples TRBV7-9 to TRBJ2-3, with TRBD2 matching over 11 bases. Germline CDR1 and CDR2: SEHNR and FQNEAQ (reference sequence). Unmatched junction bases numbered 6, after V lost 2 bases and J lost 2 bases. The CDR3 runs to 17 residues. The CDR3 DNA follows: TGTGCCAGCAGCTTACCTAGCGGGAGGCCCGTCACAGATACGCAGTATTTT. This translates into CASSLPSGRPVTDTQYF. Supplemented by reference TRBV7-9 and TRBJ2-3, the full variable domain reads DTGVSQNPRHKITKRGQNVTFRCDPISEHNRLYWYRQTLGQGPEFLTYFQNEAQLEKSRLLSDRFSAERPKGSFSTLEIQRTEQGDSAMYLCASSLPSGRPVTDTQYFGPGTRLTVL.

This clonotype showed up just a few times. The rearrangement links TRBV7-9 to TRBJ2-7; TRBD2 might be the D (6 bases). Between the trimmed V and J ends, which lost 4 bases and 1 base, there was a span of 14 bases. The CDR3 covers 15 residues. CDR1 and CDR2 (germline): SEHNR, FQNEAQ (reference sequence). The CDR3 loop is CASSWGDPSSYEQYF. In DNA, the CDR3 is TGTGCCAGCAGCTGGGGGGATCCGTCTTCCTACGAGCAGTACTTC. Looking up the rest from reference TRBV7-9 and TRBJ2-7 gives the full variable domain: DTGVSQNPRHKITKRGQNVTFRCDPISEHNRLYWYRQTLGQGPEFLTYFQNEAQLEKSRLLSDRFSAERPKGSFSTLEIQRTEQGDSAMYLCASSWGDPSSYEQYFGPGTRLTVT.

This rearrangement joins TRBV6-5 to TRBJ1-2; no definite D call. The CDR3 consists of 14 residues. V was shortened by 0 bases and J by 4 bases, with 9 bases between the two germline ends. Per the germline V gene, CDR1 is MNHEY and CDR2 is SVGAGI. CDR3 DNA sequence: TGTGCCAGCAGTTACTCGACGTCCCTCTATGGCTACACCTTC. Its translation: CASSYSTSLYGYTF.

The chain joins TRBV15 to TRBJ2-7; 8 positions agree with TRBD2. The V and J ends lost 5 bases and 6 bases, in that order; junction bases with no gene match: 9. The CDR3 extends over 14 amino acids. Germline V gene data show CDR1 as LNHNV and CDR2 as YYDKDF (reference sequence). CDR3 region: CATSGEPAGGEQYF. CDR3 coding DNA: TGTGCCACCAGCGGGGAGCCGGCGGGGGGCGAGCAGTACTTC.

V gene TRBV12-3 or TRBV12-4 combines with J gene TRBJ2-5; perhaps TRBD2 as D (6 bases). V lost 8 bases and J lost 0, with 13 bases in between. The CDR3 sequence is 14 residues long. This CDR3 reads CASQSGPYQETQYF. DNA of the CDR3: TGTGCCAGCCAAAGCGGGCCGTACCAAGAGACCCAGTACTTC.

V gene TRBV11-1 combines with J gene TRBJ2-6, with 9 bases fitting TRBD1. Germline V gene sequence: CDR1 SGHAT, CDR2 FQDESV (reference sequence). CDR3 length: 19 amino acids. The V and J ends lost 1 base and 2 bases, in that order; junction bases with no gene match: 9. CDR3 nucleotide sequence: TGTGCCAGCAGCTTAGTCAACAGGGGGCTATCTCCTGGGGCCAACGTCCTGACTTTC. It is translated as CASSLVNRGLSPGANVLTF. The variable domain in full, with the rest retrieved from reference TRBV11-1 and TRBJ2-6, is EAEVAQSPRYKITEKSQAVAFWCDPISGHATLYWYRQILGQGPELLVQFQDESVVDDSQLPKDRFSAERLKGVDSTLKIQPAELGDSAMYLCASSLVNRGLSPGANVLTFGAGSRLTVL.

This clonotype was seen a few times. This rearrangement joins TRBV12-3 or TRBV12-4 to TRBJ1-1; no firm D call. The CDR3 loop spans 14 amino acids. V was pared by 2 bases and J by 5 bases, with 12 bases between. The CDR3 DNA sequence: TGTGCCAGCAGTTTAATGGTCACAGCTACTGAAGCTTTCTTT. This gives the protein CASSLMVTATEAFF.

This rearrangement joins TRBV7-9 to TRBJ1-5; 12 bases fit TRBD1. This CDR3 is 16 amino acids long. The V gene's germline CDR1 is SEHNR and CDR2 FQNEAQ (reference sequence). V dropped 1 base and J dropped 9; count of bases not matched to a gene: 7. The CDR3, as DNA: TGTGCCAGCAGCTTAGTGGGACAGGGGGCTGGAAGGCCCCAGCATTTT. Translating gives CASSLVGQGAGRPQHF. Full variable domain (outside the CDR3, taken from reference TRBV7-9 and TRBJ1-5): DTGVSQNPRHKITKRGQNVTFRCDPISEHNRLYWYRQTLGQGPEFLTYFQNEAQLEKSRLLSDRFSAERPKGSFSTLEIQRTEQGDSAMYLCASSLVGQGAGRPQHFGDGTRLSIL.

V usage is TRBV6-5 and J usage is TRBJ2-3; D call uncertain. V lost 5 bases and J lost 10, with 16 bases in between. Germline V gene sequence: CDR1 MNHEY, CDR2 SVGAGI. The CDR3 contains 13 residues. The CDR3 DNA is TGTGCCAGCAGTACCGACTTCTCTCGCGCGCAGTATTTT. Its protein is CASSTDFSRAQYF.

The V and J genes are TRBV11-2 and TRBJ1-2, with D perhaps TRBD1 (6 bases). The CDR3 length is 14 residues. Germline loops: CDR1 SGHAT, CDR2 FQNNGV. V was cut by 2 bases and J by 5 bases, with 12 bases left in between. In DNA, the CDR3 is TGTGCCAGCAGCTTAACAGGGTCAGGATATGGCTACACCTTC. It translates to CASSLTGSGYGYTF.

This clonotype was picked up many times. The chain is built from TRBV7-9 and TRBJ1-2; D is unresolved. V dropped 0 bases and J dropped 8 bases, with 10 bases sitting between them. Germline values: CDR1 SEHNR, CDR2 FQNEAQ (reference sequence). The CDR3 consists of 13 residues. This CDR3 is CASSLAGLKGYTF. The CDR3 DNA reads as TGTGCCAGCAGCTTAGCAGGGCTGAAGGGCTACACCTTC. Using reference TRBV7-9 and TRBJ1-2 for the parts outside the CDR3, the full variable domain is DTGVSQNPRHKITKRGQNVTFRCDPISEHNRLYWYRQTLGQGPEFLTYFQNEAQLEKSRLLSDRFSAERPKGSFSTLEIQRTEQGDSAMYLCASSLAGLKGYTFGSGTRLTVV.

In its sample, this clonotype was seen a few times. CDR3 bases: TGTGCCAGCAGCGTAGGTGTCACGACCCTACCCCTTCACTATGGCTACACCTTC. The encoded protein is CASSVGVTTLPLHYGYTF. The chain employs TRBV9 and TRBJ1-2; D unclear. This CDR3 spans 18 amino acids. Per the germline V gene, CDR1 is SGDLS and CDR2 is YYNGEE. Between the trimmed V and J ends, which lost 0 bases and 3 bases, there was a span of 21 bases.

CDR3 nucleotides: TGCAGCGTTCAACAGGGGGGACCGAACACTGAAGCTTTCTTT. Translating it yields CSVQQGGPNTEAFF. V usage is TRBV29-1 and J usage is TRBJ1-1, with 8 bases identical to TRBD1. Germline V gene lookup returns CDR1 SQVTM and CDR2 ANQGSEA. The CDR3 covers 14 residues. V trimming: 5 bases; J trimming: 1 base; junction bases outside the gene matches: 6.

The chain carries TRBV4-3 and TRBJ2-3; TRBD2 aligns across 7 bases. Germline loops: CDR1 LGHNA, CDR2 YSLEER. This CDR3 spans 15 amino acids. J lost 3 bases, V lost 3 bases, and 6 bases had no gene match. The CDR3 protein is CASSQGGGPTDTQYF. DNA for the CDR3: TGCGCCAGCAGCCAGGGGGGAGGGCCAACAGATACGCAGTATTTT.

This clonotype has only a few counts. The chain carries TRBV2 and TRBJ2-1, with a tentative D call TRBD2 (5 bases). Trimming took 4 bases from V and 1 from J, leaving 11 bases between them. There are 15 residues in the CDR3. Looked up from germline, CDR1 is SNHLY and CDR2 is FYNNEI. The CDR3 DNA is TGTGCCAGCAGTGCTGATCAGCGGTCCTACAATGAGCAGTTCTTC. It yields the protein CASSADQRSYNEQFF.

The DNA for the CDR3 is TGTGCCAGCTCACCAGAGACAGGGGCCTCCTACGAGCAGTACTTC. Encoded protein: CASSPETGASYEQYF. This sequence joins TRBV18 and TRBJ2-7, with 8 nucleotides matching TRBD1. Trimming removed 2 bases from V and 0 bases from J; junction bases left unmatched: 3. The CDR3 loop spans 15 amino acids. Looked up from germline, CDR1 is KGHSH and CDR2 is LQKENI. Supplemented by reference TRBV18 and TRBJ2-7, the full variable domain reads NAGVMQNPRHLVRRRGQEARLRCSPMKGHSHVYWYRQLPEEGLKFMVYLQKENIIDESGMPKERFSAEFPKEGPSILRIQQVVRGDSAAYFCASSPETGASYEQYFGPGTRLTVT.

This clonotype has more than one count but fewer than ten. The J gene is TRBJ2-3, the V gene TRBV7-2; D not certain. Trimming removed 5 bases from V and 2 bases from J, with 11 bases in between. The CDR3 is 14 residues long. CDR1 is SGHTA and CDR2 is FQGNSA in the germline V gene. CDR3 sequence (DNA): TGTGCCAGCAGCCGCACATCGAACACAGATACGCAGTATTTT. Protein product: CASSRTSNTDTQYF.

The table lists this clonotype with a few counts. The chain uses TRBV20-1 and TRBJ2-7; D uncertain. Germline-derived CDR1 and CDR2 are DFQATT and SNEGSKA (reference sequence). V was trimmed by 3 bases and J by 3 bases, leaving 12 bases between them. The CDR3 spans 13 residues. The CDR3 DNA reads TGCAGTGCTAGCCCACTGGGAAGCTACGAGCAGTACTTC. Protein: CSASPLGSYEQYF.

This clonotype was detected only a few times. The chain joins TRBV29-1 to TRBJ2-7; D not certain. The CDR3 runs 13 residues. The germline CDR1 and CDR2 sequences are SQVTM and ANQGSEA. The V and J ends lost 6 bases and 7 bases respectively, with 19 bases between them. The CDR3 region is CSVRYSTLLEQYF. The CDR3 region has the DNA TGCAGCGTCCGTTATTCGACACTGTTGGAGCAGTACTTC.

This clonotype was observed many times. A single base separates this from a much larger clone, so it may be a read error. The chain is built from TRBV12-3 or TRBV12-4 and TRBJ1-2; the D is unclear. Trimming cost V 4 bases and J 4 bases, with 4 bases left between them. The CDR3 spans 11 residues. The chain's CDR3 is CASSWGYGYTF. CDR3 coding DNA: TGTGCCAGCAGTTGGGGCTATGGCTACACCTTC.